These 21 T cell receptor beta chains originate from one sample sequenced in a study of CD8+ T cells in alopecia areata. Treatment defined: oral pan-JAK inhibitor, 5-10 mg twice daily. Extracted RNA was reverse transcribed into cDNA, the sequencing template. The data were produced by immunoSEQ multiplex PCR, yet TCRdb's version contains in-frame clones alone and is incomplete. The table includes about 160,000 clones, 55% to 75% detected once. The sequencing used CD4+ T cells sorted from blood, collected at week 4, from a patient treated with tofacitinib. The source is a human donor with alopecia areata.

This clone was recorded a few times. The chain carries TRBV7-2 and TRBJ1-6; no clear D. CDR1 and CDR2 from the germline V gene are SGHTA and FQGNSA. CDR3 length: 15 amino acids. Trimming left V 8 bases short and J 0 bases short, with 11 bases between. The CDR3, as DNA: TGTGCCAGCCCGCGGGAGAACTCCTATAATTCACCCCTCCACTTT. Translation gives CASPRENSYNSPLHF.

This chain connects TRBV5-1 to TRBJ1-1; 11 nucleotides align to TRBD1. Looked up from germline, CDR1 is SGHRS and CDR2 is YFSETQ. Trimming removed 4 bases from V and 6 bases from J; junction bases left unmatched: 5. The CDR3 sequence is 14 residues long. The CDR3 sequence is CASSLDRGPAEAFF. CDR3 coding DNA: TGCGCCAGCAGCCTGGACAGGGGGCCCGCTGAAGCTTTCTTT.

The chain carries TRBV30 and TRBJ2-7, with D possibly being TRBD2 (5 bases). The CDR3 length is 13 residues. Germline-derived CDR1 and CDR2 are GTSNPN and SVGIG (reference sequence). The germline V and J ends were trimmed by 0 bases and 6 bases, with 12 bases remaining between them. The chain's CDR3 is CAWSVRGYAEQYF. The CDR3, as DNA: TGTGCCTGGAGTGTTCGCGGGTACGCCGAGCAGTACTTC.

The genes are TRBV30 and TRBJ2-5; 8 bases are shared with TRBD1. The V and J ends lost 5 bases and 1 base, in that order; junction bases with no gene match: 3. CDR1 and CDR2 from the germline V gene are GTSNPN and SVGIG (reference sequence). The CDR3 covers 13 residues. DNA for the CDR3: TGTGCCTGGCAGACAGGGGTCCAAGAGACCCAGTACTTC. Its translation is CAWQTGVQETQYF.

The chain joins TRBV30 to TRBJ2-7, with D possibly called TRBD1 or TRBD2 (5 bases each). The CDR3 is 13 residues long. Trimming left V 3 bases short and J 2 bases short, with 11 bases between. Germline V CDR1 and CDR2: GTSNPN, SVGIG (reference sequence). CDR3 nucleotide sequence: TGTGCCTGGAGCGGGGCAGGTCCCTACGAGCAGTACTTC. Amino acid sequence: CAWSGAGPYEQYF.

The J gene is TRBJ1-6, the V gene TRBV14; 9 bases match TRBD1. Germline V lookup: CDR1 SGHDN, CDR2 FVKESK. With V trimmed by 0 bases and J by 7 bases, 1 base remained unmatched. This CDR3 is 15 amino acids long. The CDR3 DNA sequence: TGTGCCAGCAGCCAAGAGGGGACAGGGAATTCACCCCTCCACTTT. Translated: CASSQEGTGNSPLHF.

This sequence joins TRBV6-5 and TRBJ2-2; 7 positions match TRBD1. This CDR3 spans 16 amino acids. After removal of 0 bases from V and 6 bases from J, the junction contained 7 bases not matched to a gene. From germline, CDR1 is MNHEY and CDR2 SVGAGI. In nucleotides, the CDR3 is TGTGCCAGCAGTTACTCGCACCTACAGGGGCCCGGGGAGCTGTTTTTT. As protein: CASSYSHLQGPGELFF.

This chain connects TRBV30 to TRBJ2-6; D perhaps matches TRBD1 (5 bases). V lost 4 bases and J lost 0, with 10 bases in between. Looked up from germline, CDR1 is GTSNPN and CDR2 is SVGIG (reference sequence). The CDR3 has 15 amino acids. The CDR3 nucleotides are TGTGCCTGGACAGGGTTAACCTCTGGGGCCAACGTCCTGACTTTC. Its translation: CAWTGLTSGANVLTF. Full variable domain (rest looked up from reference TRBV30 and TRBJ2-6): SQTIHQWPATLVQPVGSPLSLECTVEGTSNPNLYWYRQAAGRGLQLLFYSVGIGQISSEVPQNLSASRPQDRQFILSSKKLLLSDSGFYLCAWTGLTSGANVLTFGAGSRLTVL.

Here the CDR3 DNA reads TGCGCCAGCAGCCGACAACAGGGGTTCGGTGAAAAACTGTTTTTT. Protein sequence: CASSRQQGFGEKLFF. The chain recombines TRBV4-3 with TRBJ1-4, with TRBD1 identical over 7 bases. This CDR3 comprises 15 residues. The V and J ends lost 4 bases and 7 bases, in that order; junction bases with no gene match: 9. In germline, CDR1 is LGHNA, CDR2 YSLEER.

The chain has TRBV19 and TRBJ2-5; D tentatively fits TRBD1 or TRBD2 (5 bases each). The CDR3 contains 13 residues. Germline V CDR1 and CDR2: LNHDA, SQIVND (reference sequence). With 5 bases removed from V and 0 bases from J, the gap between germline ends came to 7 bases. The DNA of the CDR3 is TGTGCCAGTAGTGGGGACCACCAAGAGACCCAGTACTTC. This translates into CASSGDHQETQYF.

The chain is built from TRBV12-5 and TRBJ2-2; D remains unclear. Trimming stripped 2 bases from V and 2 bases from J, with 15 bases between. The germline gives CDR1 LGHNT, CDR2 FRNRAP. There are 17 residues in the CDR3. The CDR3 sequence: CASGLIPGRTNTGELFF. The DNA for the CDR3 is TGTGCTAGTGGTTTGATCCCGGGCAGAACAAACACCGGGGAGCTGTTTTTT.

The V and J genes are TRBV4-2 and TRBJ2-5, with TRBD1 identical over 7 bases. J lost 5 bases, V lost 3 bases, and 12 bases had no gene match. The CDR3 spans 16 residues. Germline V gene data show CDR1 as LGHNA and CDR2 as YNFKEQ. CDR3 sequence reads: CASSHEGQALEETQYF. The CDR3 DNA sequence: TGTGCCAGCAGCCACGAAGGACAGGCTCTTGAGGAGACCCAGTACTTC.

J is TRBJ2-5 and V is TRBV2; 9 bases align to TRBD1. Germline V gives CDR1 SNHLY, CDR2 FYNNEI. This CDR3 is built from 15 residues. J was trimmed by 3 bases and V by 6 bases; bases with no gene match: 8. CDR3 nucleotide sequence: TGTGCCAGCAGCCGACCGGGACAGGGTGAAGAGACCCAGTACTTC. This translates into CASSRPGQGEETQYF.

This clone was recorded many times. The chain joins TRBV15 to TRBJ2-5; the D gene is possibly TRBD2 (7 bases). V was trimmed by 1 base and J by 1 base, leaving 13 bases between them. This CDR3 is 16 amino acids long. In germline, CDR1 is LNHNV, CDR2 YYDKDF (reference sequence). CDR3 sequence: CATSRGPRGGQETQYF. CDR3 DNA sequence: TGTGCCACCAGCAGAGGTCCAAGGGGGGGCCAAGAGACCCAGTACTTC. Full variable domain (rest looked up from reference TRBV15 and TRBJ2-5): DAMVIQNPRYQVTQFGKPVTLSCSQTLNHNVMYWYQQKSSQAPKLLFHYYDKDFNNEADTPDNFQSRRPNTSFCFLDIRSPGLGDTAMYLCATSRGPRGGQETQYFGPGTRLLVL.

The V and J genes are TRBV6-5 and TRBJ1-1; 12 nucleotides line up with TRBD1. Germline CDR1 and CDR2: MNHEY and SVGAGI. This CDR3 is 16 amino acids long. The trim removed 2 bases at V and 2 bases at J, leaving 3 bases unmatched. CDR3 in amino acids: CASSYRDRGRNTEAFF. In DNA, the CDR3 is TGTGCCAGCAGTTACAGGGACAGGGGGCGTAACACTGAAGCTTTCTTT.

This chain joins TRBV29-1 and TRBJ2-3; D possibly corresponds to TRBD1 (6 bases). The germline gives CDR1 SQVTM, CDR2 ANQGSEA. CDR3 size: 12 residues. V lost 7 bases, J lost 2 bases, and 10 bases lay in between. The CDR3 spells CSGRDNTDTQYF. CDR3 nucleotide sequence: TGCAGCGGACGGGACAACACAGATACGCAGTATTTT.

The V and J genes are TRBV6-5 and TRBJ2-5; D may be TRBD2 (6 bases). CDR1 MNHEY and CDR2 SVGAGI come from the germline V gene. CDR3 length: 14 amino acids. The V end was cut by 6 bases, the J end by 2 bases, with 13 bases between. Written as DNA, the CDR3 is TGTGCCAGCAGCCTGGGACTCCTGCAAGAGACCCAGTACTTC. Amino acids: CASSLGLLQETQYF.

CDR3 DNA sequence: TGCAGCGTTGCCCTAGGGGAGCGGGAGACCCAGTACTTC. Translating it yields CSVALGERETQYF. This rearrangement joins TRBV29-1 to TRBJ2-5, with D tentatively TRBD1 or TRBD2 (5 bases each). The CDR3 contains 13 residues. Germline assignment: CDR1 SQVTM and CDR2 ANQGSEA. V was trimmed by 4 bases and J by 5 bases, leaving 14 bases between them. The full variable domain, completed using reference TRBV29-1 and TRBJ2-5, is SAVISQKPSRDICQRGTSLTIQCQVDSQVTMMFWYRQQPGQSLTLIATANQGSEATYESGFVIDKFPISRPNLTFSTLTVSNMSPEDSSIYLCSVALGERETQYFGPGTRLLVL.

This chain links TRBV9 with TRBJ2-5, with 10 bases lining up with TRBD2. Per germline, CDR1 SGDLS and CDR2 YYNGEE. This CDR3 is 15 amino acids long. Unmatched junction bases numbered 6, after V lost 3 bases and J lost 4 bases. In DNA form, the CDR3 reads TGTGCCAGCAGCGGAGTAGCGGGGGGAGGAGAGACCCAGTACTTC. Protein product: CASSGVAGGGETQYF.

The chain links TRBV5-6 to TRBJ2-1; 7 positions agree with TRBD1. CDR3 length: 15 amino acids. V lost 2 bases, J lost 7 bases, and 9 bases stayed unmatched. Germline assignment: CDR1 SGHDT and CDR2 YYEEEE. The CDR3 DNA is TGTGCCAGCAGCTTTACAGGGGTAGGACTGAATGAGCAGTTCTTC. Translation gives CASSFTGVGLNEQFF.

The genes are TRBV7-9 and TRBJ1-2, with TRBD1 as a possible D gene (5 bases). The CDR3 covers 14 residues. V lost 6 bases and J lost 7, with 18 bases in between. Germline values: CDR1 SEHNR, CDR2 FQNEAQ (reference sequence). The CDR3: CASRASTGSGGYTF. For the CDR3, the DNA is TGTGCCAGCAGGGCAAGCACAGGTTCCGGTGGCTACACCTTC.